This T cell receptor (beta chain) was captured in a study of T cell responses to AZD1222 COVID-19 vaccine. Study-wide points: Mapped onto spike, vaccine-associated CD4 TCRs spanned it and were dominant at 160-218 and 743-854. None of the repertoires were sampled until the peak T cell response had passed.

Germline V gene sequence: CDR1 SNHLY, CDR2 FYNNEI. The V and J ends lost 4 bases and 1 base, in that order; junction bases with no gene match: 3. The CDR3 loop spans 16 amino acids. In the case of this clone: The target antigen is unknown.

The table came from immunoSEQ multiplex PCR; TCRdb's copy has only in-frame clones and leaves some out. The sample shows 150,000 or so clones, less than 95% of them seen only once. The receptor's source is an adult in good health. The sequences come from peripheral blood, collected on day 0 of AZD1222 vaccination. The chain is built from TRBV2 and TRBJ2-6; 8 nucleotides line up with TRBD1. The CDR3 spells CASSVDRGSGANVLTF. The CDR3 coding sequence is TGTGCCAGCAGTGTTGACAGGGGATCTGGGGCCAACGTCCTGACTTTC. The entire variable domain, with the rest obtained from reference TRBV2 and TRBJ2-6, is as follows: EPEVTQTPSHQVTQMGQEVILRCVPISNHLYFYWYRQILGQKVEFLVSFYNNEISEKSEIFDDQFSVERPDGSNFTLKIRSTKLEDSAMYFCASSVDRGSGANVLTFGAGSRLTVL.